The 15 T cell receptor beta chains reported below all come from one sample, sequenced in a study of blood T cells in healthy people across ages. Alongside a J-beta primer mix, a sample-barcoded 5' primer served in a second PCR lasting roughly 6 to 12 cycles. TCRdb re-called the 5' RACE reads with MiXCR, one entry per CDR3 protein. The sample holds about 1.5 million distinct CDR3 sequences; approximately 43% are singletons and the top ten take roughly 3.7%. What was sequenced was blood. Receptor source: a woman aged 18 to 35 in good health.

This rearrangement joins TRBV29-1 to TRBJ1-2; D remains ambiguous. Germline CDR1 SQVTM, CDR2 ANQGSEA. V gave up 4 bases and J gave up 2 bases, with 5 bases separating them. This CDR3 spans 11 amino acids. CDR3 sequence reads: CSVAHNYGYTF. The DNA of the CDR3 is TGCAGCGTTGCCCACAACTATGGCTACACCTTC.

CDR3 residues: CASAFTGADADTQYF. CDR3 bases: TGTGCCAGCGCGTTCACAGGGGCAGATGCAGATACGCAGTATTTT. The J gene is TRBJ2-3, the V gene TRBV12-3 or TRBV12-4; 7 bases match TRBD1. CDR3 size: 15 residues. Germline trimming cut 8 bases from V and 4 bases from J; bases unmatched to any gene: 12.

This clonotype was observed once. This chain joins TRBV20-1 and TRBJ2-2, with 7 bases lining up with TRBD1. CDR3 length: 15 amino acids. Germline V gene data show CDR1 as DFQATT and CDR2 as SNEGSKA (reference sequence). V lost 6 bases and J lost 0; bases outside the gene matches: 7. For the CDR3, the DNA is TGCAGTGCGACCCGGGACAGTTCGAACACCGGGGAGCTGTTTTTT. The encoded protein is CSATRDSSNTGELFF.

A note on this clonotype: One junction end disagrees with the germline gene, perhaps due to a read error. This chain connects TRBV27 to TRBJ2-4; D perhaps matches TRBD2 (5 bases). CDR3 size: 14 residues. Germline CDR1 and CDR2: MNHEY and SMNVEV (reference sequence). The CDR3 region is CASSVSDSGNIQYF. In DNA, the CDR3 is TGTGCCAGCAGTGTATCGGACTCGGGAAACATTCAGTACTTC.

This clonotype was counted a few times. The chain joins TRBV11-2 to TRBJ2-3, with D possibly being TRBD2 (5 bases). CDR1 and CDR2 from the germline V gene are SGHAT and FQNNGV. V gave up 5 bases and J gave up 10 bases, with 16 bases separating them. The CDR3 contains 13 residues. The CDR3: CASSPQEASAQYF. The CDR3 DNA reads as TGTGCCAGCAGCCCCCAGGAGGCTTCAGCGCAGTATTTT. The entire variable domain, with the rest obtained from reference TRBV11-2 and TRBJ2-3, is as follows: EAGVAQSPRYKIIEKRQSVAFWCNPISGHATLYWYQQILGQGPKLLIQFQNNGVVDDSQLPKDRFSAERLKGVDSTLKIQPAKLEDSAVYLCASSPQEASAQYFGPGTRLTVL.

This CDR3 reads CASSWGLAGGITDTQYF. The CDR3 nucleotides read TGTGCCAGCAGTTGGGGATTAGCGGGAGGGATCACAGATACGCAGTATTTT. The chain is built from TRBV27 and TRBJ2-3, with 11 bases lining up with TRBD2. The CDR3 is 17 amino acids. Germline CDR1 and CDR2: MNHEY and SMNVEV (reference sequence). J was trimmed by 2 bases and V by 4 bases; bases with no gene match: 8.

The rearrangement links TRBV28 to TRBJ2-5; D is ambiguous. Germline loops: CDR1 MDHEN, CDR2 SYDVKM. The CDR3 consists of 12 residues. V lost 4 bases and J lost 11, with 14 bases in between. The CDR3 reads CASSSQSRKQYF. DNA for the CDR3: TGTGCCAGCAGTTCCCAATCTAGAAAGCAGTACTTC.

V is TRBV4-3 and J is TRBJ1-2, with no clear D. CDR1 and CDR2 (germline): LGHNA, YSLEER. The CDR3 is 16 amino acids. Trimming left V 0 bases short and J 8 bases short, with 19 bases between. In DNA form, the CDR3 reads TGCGCCAGCAGCCAAGATCGGGCCTTACCAGTTCTAGGCTACACCTTC. It encodes CASSQDRALPVLGYTF.

V usage is TRBV10-3 and J usage is TRBJ1-4; 8 nucleotides agree with TRBD1. The trim removed 6 bases at V and 4 bases at J, leaving 4 bases unmatched. This CDR3 is 14 amino acids long. Germline CDR1 reads ENHRY; CDR2 reads SYGVKD. DNA for the CDR3: TGTGCCATCAGGGGGACAGGAAATAATGAAAAACTGTTTTTT. Its translation is CAIRGTGNNEKLFF.

The chain carries TRBV30 and TRBJ2-7, with 8 bases matching TRBD1. After removal of 8 bases from V and 1 base from J, the junction contained 1 base not matched to a gene. Germline V lookup: CDR1 GTSNPN, CDR2 SVGIG (reference sequence). The CDR3 length is 11 residues. This CDR3 is CAGQGSYEQYF. The CDR3 region has the DNA TGTGCCGGACAGGGTTCCTACGAGCAGTACTTC.

This clonotype was picked up a small number of times. The V gene is TRBV20-1, the J gene TRBJ2-7; D gene uncertain. Trimming took off 2 bases at V and 1 base at J, with 9 bases between the two ends. The CDR3 loop spans 13 amino acids. CDR1 is DFQATT, CDR2 SNEGSKA, per germline (reference sequence). The CDR3, as DNA: TGCAGTGCTAGAAGGCCGGAGTCCTACGAGCAGTACTTC. It yields the protein CSARRPESYEQYF.

This clonotype was counted only a few times. The chain carries TRBV30 and TRBJ2-5; maybe TRBD2 (5 bases). V shed 1 base and J shed 11 bases, with 14 bases lying between them. CDR1 is GTSNPN, CDR2 SVGIG, per germline (reference sequence). The CDR3 has 12 amino acids. The chain's CDR3 is CAWSGTSWEQYF. In DNA form, the CDR3 reads TGTGCCTGGAGTGGTACTTCCTGGGAGCAGTACTTC. The full variable domain, completed using reference TRBV30 and TRBJ2-5, is SQTIHQWPATLVQPVGSPLSLECTVEGTSNPNLYWYRQAAGRGLQLLFYSVGIGQISSEVPQNLSASRPQDRQFILSSKKLLLSDSGFYLCAWSGTSWEQYFGPGTRLLVL.

This clonotype has just one count. V and J are TRBV3-1 and TRBJ2-3; 9 nucleotides line up with TRBD2. Germline CDR1 LGHDT, CDR2 YNNKEL (reference sequence). CDR3 length: 19 residues. J lost 2 bases, V lost 7 bases, and 19 bases had no gene match. The CDR3 DNA reads as TGTGCCAGCAACCTACTAGGACCGGGGCTAGCGGGGCCCACAGATACGCAGTATTTT. Translated, it gives CASNLLGPGLAGPTDTQYF.

This chain uses TRBV2 with TRBJ1-5; no definite D call. Deletions cut 6 bases from V and 2 bases from J, with 8 bases between. Germline-derived CDR1 and CDR2 are SNHLY and FYNNEI. The CDR3 is 13 residues long. The CDR3 bases are TGTGCCAGCAGAACCACGGGCAATCAGCCCCAGCATTTT. This translates into CASRTTGNQPQHF.

This clonotype was seen only a few times. The chain is built from TRBV2 and TRBJ2-1, with TRBD2 matching over 10 bases. The CDR3 totals 15 residues. Germline values: CDR1 SNHLY, CDR2 FYNNEI. V trimming: 5 bases; J trimming: 7 bases; junction bases outside the gene matches: 8. CDR3 loop: CASSPKTSGFNEQFF. The DNA of the CDR3 is TGTGCCAGCAGTCCCAAGACTAGCGGGTTTAATGAGCAGTTCTTC.